The 9 T cell receptor beta chains below were found in one sample sequenced in a study of CD8 T cells in Susac syndrome. The RNA input was 0.5 to 1 ug, and it was reverse transcribed with random hexamers. Each CDR3 protein is one row after TCRdb ran MiXCR on the immunoSEQ multiplex PCR reads. The sample includes some 100,000 distinct CDR3 sequences, about 96% of them seen just once. The sample taken for sequencing was CD4+ T cells from PBMCs. All receptors derive from a human donor in good health.

The genes are TRBV15 and TRBJ1-5, with 9 positions matching TRBD1. V lost 0 bases and J lost 6; bases outside the gene matches: 3. The germline V gene has CDR1 LNHNV and CDR2 YYDKDF (reference sequence). The CDR3 is 15 amino acids. The CDR3 DNA reads as TGTGCCACCAGCAGAGAGGACAGGGGTATTCAGCCCCAGCATTTT. Its translation is CATSREDRGIQPQHF.

V is TRBV12-3 or TRBV12-4 and J is TRBJ2-1, with a possible D match to TRBD2 (5 bases). CDR3 length equals 14 residues. V was pared by 5 bases and J by 6 bases, with 14 bases between. CDR3 DNA sequence: TGTGCCAGCAGTAGGACTGCGACCCCCAATGAGCAGTTCTTC. Residues: CASSRTATPNEQFF.

The genes are TRBV4-1 and TRBJ2-7; D could derive from TRBD1 or TRBD2 (5 bases each). Germline CDR1 reads MGHRA; CDR2 reads YSYEKL. The CDR3 runs 15 residues. V was clipped by 3 bases and J by 3 bases, with 15 bases between them. In nucleotides, the CDR3 is TGCGCCAGCAGCCATTTGGGGGAGCAGGGCTACGAGCAGTACTTC. The encoded protein is CASSHLGEQGYEQYF.

The chain recombines TRBV7-2 with TRBJ2-3; D is unclear. The germline V gene encodes CDR1 SGHTA and CDR2 FQGNSA. Trimming shortened V by 3 bases and J by 2 bases, and 9 bases separated the two germline ends. The CDR3 has 14 amino acids. The CDR3 nucleotides are TGTGCCAGCAGCTTGCGACTCCTCACAGATACGCAGTATTTT. This gives the protein CASSLRLLTDTQYF.

The chain is built from TRBV29-1 and TRBJ2-3; D perhaps matches TRBD1 (8 bases). The CDR3 spans 12 residues. Looked up from germline, CDR1 is SQVTM and CDR2 is ANQGSEA. The V end was cut by 7 bases, the J end by 6 bases, with 14 bases between. This CDR3 is CSGGQGGDTQYF. The DNA of the CDR3 is TGCAGCGGTGGACAGGGAGGGGATACGCAGTATTTT.

The chain carries TRBV7-2 and TRBJ2-5; D not resolved. CDR3 length equals 14 residues. V gave up 2 bases and J gave up 2 bases, with 9 bases separating them. CDR1 is SGHTA, CDR2 FQGNSA, per germline. The CDR3 DNA follows: TGTGCCAGCAGCTTAAACGGCATTCAAGAGACCCAGTACTTC. Its protein is CASSLNGIQETQYF.

This chain uses TRBV18 with TRBJ1-6, with D perhaps TRBD1 (5 bases). Between the trimmed V and J ends, which lost 3 bases and 6 bases, there was a span of 15 bases. This CDR3 has 16 amino acids. Germline V gene data show CDR1 as KGHSH and CDR2 as LQKENI. CDR3 protein: CASSPSLTAANSPLHF. The CDR3 bases are TGTGCCAGCTCACCTTCCTTGACAGCGGCTAATTCACCCCTCCACTTT.

This rearrangement joins TRBV2 to TRBJ1-6; 12 bases are a match to TRBD1. Germline-derived CDR1 and CDR2 are SNHLY and FYNNEI. This CDR3 region has 16 residues. Trimming at V came to 6 bases and at J to 4 bases, leaving 4 bases not matched to a gene. CDR3 amino acids: CASRGGQGAYNSPLHF. The CDR3, as DNA: TGTGCCAGCAGAGGGGGACAGGGGGCTTATAATTCACCCCTCCACTTT.

This chain joins TRBV28 and TRBJ2-7; TRBD2 matches 8 bases. The V gene's germline CDR1 is MDHEN and CDR2 SYDVKM. J gave up 0 bases and V 6 bases, and 7 bases lay outside the gene matches. The CDR3 length is 15 residues. The CDR3, as DNA: TGTGCCAGCAGCCAACCTAGCGGGCTCTCCTACGAGCAGTACTTC. Translation gives CASSQPSGLSYEQYF.